The next 14 T cell receptor beta chains were all read from a single sample in a study of response to subunit inactivated influenza vaccine. MiXCR, applied by TCRdb to the RT-PCR reads, yields one record per CDR3 protein. The table lists more than 400,000 distinct CDR3 sequences, approximately 10% of them singletons. The sequencing here drew on PBMCs from blood, taken about 40 days after vaccination. The source of these receptors is a middle-aged man who received an inactivated influenza vaccine.

In its sample, this clonotype was seen a few times. The chain employs TRBV15 and TRBJ1-5; D is undetermined. CDR3 length: 13 residues. V lost 1 base to trimming and J lost 4 bases, with 5 bases between them. CDR1 and CDR2 from the germline V gene are LNHNV and YYDKDF (reference sequence). The CDR3 nucleotides are TGTGCCACCAGCAGAGTCGGAAATCAGCCCCAGCATTTT. Translated: CATSRVGNQPQHF.

At least ten counts were recorded for this clonotype. The rearrangement joins TRBV29-1 to TRBJ1-1; TRBD1 is a possible D gene (5 bases). From germline, CDR1 is SQVTM and CDR2 ANQGSEA. CDR3 length: 14 residues. Trimming took off 5 bases at V and 0 bases at J, with 13 bases between the two ends. The CDR3 here is CSVTQGPLNTEAFF. DNA for the CDR3: TGCAGCGTTACCCAGGGACCCCTGAACACTGAAGCTTTCTTT.

This clonotype was observed a few times. This sequence joins TRBV27 and TRBJ1-1, with TRBD1 identical over 8 bases. J gave up 1 base and V 6 bases, and 10 bases lay outside the gene matches. This CDR3 is 16 amino acids long. Germline V lookup: CDR1 MNHEY, CDR2 SMNVEV (reference sequence). CDR3 coding DNA: TGTGCCAGCAGCTACAGGGGGTATCGCCAGAACACTGAAGCTTTCTTT. Residues: CASSYRGYRQNTEAFF.

The V call is TRBV12-3 or TRBV12-4, the J call TRBJ2-3; TRBD1 or TRBD2 may be the D gene (6 bases each). The CDR3 runs 13 residues. The germline V and J ends were trimmed by 2 bases and 6 bases, with 9 bases remaining between them. In DNA form, the CDR3 reads TGTGCCAGCAGTTTACAGGGGAGGGATACGCAGTATTTT. Protein sequence: CASSLQGRDTQYF.

This clonotype appeared a few times. The V gene is TRBV7-9, the J gene TRBJ2-7; possible D gene TRBD1, 6 bases. CDR3 length: 14 residues. Germline assignment: CDR1 SEHNR and CDR2 FQNEAQ (reference sequence). Trimming stripped 7 bases from V and 3 bases from J, with 16 bases between. The CDR3, as DNA: TGTGCCAGCACCCCGTCTGGGACAATCTACGAGCAGTACTTC. Translation: CASTPSGTIYEQYF.

Many counts were recorded for this clonotype. The genes are TRBV15 and TRBJ2-2; TRBD2 matches 8 bases. V shed 5 bases and J 6 bases; nucleotides not matched to a gene: 8. CDR1 is LNHNV, CDR2 YYDKDF, per germline (reference sequence). This CDR3 has 15 residues. The CDR3 protein is CATSEWGLGPGELFF. The CDR3 DNA sequence: TGTGCCACCAGCGAGTGGGGACTAGGTCCCGGGGAGCTGTTTTTT.

The J gene is TRBJ2-7, the V gene TRBV7-9; D call uncertain. Trimming removed 5 bases from V and 3 bases from J, with 8 bases in between. The CDR3 is 12 amino acids. The germline V gene encodes CDR1 SEHNR and CDR2 FQNEAQ (reference sequence). Written as DNA, the CDR3 is TGTGCCAGCAGCGTCAAAGACTACGAGCAGTACTTC. It translates to CASSVKDYEQYF.

The chain has TRBV7-3 and TRBJ2-2; the D gene is possibly TRBD1 (5 bases). V lost 1 base, J lost 3 bases, and 9 bases lay in between. The germline V gene encodes CDR1 SGHTA and CDR2 FQGTGA. The CDR3 sequence is 15 residues long. This chain's CDR3 is CASSLMPRDTGELFF. The DNA of the CDR3 is TGTGCCAGCAGCTTAATGCCCAGGGACACCGGGGAGCTGTTTTTT.

The V call is TRBV5-6, the J call TRBJ1-6; D is ambiguous. Germline CDR1 and CDR2: SGHDT and YYEEEE. V was cut by 0 bases and J by 9 bases, with 10 bases left in between. The length of the CDR3 is 14 residues. The CDR3 is CASSLDYGFSPLHF. CDR3 in DNA: TGTGCCAGCAGCTTGGACTACGGCTTTTCACCCCTCCACTTT.

This chain links TRBV18 with TRBJ1-1; 7 positions agree with TRBD1. J was trimmed by 1 base and V by 0 bases; bases with no gene match: 2. From germline, CDR1 is KGHSH and CDR2 LQKENI. The CDR3 is 15 amino acids. The CDR3 region has the DNA TGTGCCAGCTCACCACCCGGACAGGCGAACACTGAAGCTTTCTTT. This translates into CASSPPGQANTEAFF.

The genes are TRBV5-1 and TRBJ2-6; TRBD1 aligns across 7 bases. Germline loops: CDR1 SGHRS, CDR2 YFSETQ. This CDR3 is built from 18 residues. V dropped 2 bases and J dropped 2; count of bases not matched to a gene: 10. This CDR3 reads CASSLRQGEAPGANVLTF. The CDR3, as DNA: TGCGCCAGCAGCTTAAGACAGGGAGAAGCGCCTGGGGCCAACGTCCTGACTTTC.

This chain connects TRBV5-5 to TRBJ2-2; D gene uncertain. The germline V and J ends were trimmed by 3 bases and 7 bases, with 22 bases remaining between them. The germline CDR1 and CDR2 sequences are SGHKS and YYEKEE (reference sequence). The CDR3 sequence is 17 residues long. As DNA, the CDR3 is TGTGCCAGCAGCTGGCTACCCACTGCCCGAGGATTCGGGGAGCTGTTTTTT. Translation: CASSWLPTARGFGELFF.

The gene calls are TRBV7-2 and TRBJ2-7; 10 nucleotides align to TRBD1. Germline V gene data show CDR1 as SGHTA and CDR2 as FQGNSA. V lost 1 base to trimming and J lost 5 bases; unmatched junction nucleotides: 5. This CDR3 has 15 residues. The DNA for the CDR3 is TGTGCCAGCAGCTTAGTGGGACAGGGGAACCACGAGCAGTACTTC. Its protein is CASSLVGQGNHEQYF.

The V and J genes are TRBV18 and TRBJ2-5; D not resolved. Germline V gene lookup returns CDR1 KGHSH and CDR2 LQKENI. V was cut by 3 bases and J by 2 bases, with 13 bases left in between. The CDR3 consists of 15 residues. As DNA, the CDR3 is TGTGCCAGCTCACCCCGCCACCTCCTTCAAGAGACCCAGTACTTC. Its protein is CASSPRHLLQETQYF.